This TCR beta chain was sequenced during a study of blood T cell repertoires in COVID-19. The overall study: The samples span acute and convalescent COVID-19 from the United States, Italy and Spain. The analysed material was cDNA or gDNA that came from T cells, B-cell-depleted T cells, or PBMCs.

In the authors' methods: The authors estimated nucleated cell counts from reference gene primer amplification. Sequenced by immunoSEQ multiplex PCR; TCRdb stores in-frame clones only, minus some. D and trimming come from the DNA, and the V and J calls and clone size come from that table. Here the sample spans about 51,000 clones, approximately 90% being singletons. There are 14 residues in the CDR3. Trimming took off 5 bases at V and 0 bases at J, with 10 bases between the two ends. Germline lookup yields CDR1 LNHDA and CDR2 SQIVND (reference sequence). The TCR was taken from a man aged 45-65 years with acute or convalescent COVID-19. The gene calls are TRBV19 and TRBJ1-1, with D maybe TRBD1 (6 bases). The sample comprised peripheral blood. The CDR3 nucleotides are TGTGCCAGTAGTTTGGGACAAATGAACACTGAAGCTTTCTTT. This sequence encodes CASSLGQMNTEAFF. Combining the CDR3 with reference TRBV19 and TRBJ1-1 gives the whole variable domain DGGITQSPKYLFRKEGQNVTLSCEQNLNHDAMYWYRQDPGQGLRLIYYSQIVNDFQKGDIAEGYSVSREKKESFPLTVTSAQKNPTAFYLCASSLGQMNTEAFFGQGTRLTVV.